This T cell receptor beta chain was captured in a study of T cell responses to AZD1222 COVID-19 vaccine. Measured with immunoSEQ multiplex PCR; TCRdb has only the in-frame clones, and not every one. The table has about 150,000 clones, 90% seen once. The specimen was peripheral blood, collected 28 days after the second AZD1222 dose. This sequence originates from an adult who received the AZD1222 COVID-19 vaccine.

The CDR3 region has the DNA TGTGCCATGGAGCGGTCGGGAACGGGGAACATTCAGTACTTC. Its protein product is CAMERSGTGNIQYF. The chain is built from TRBV2 and TRBJ2-4, with D tentatively TRBD2 (5 bases). Germline CDR1 and CDR2: SNHLY and FYNNEI. The CDR3 has 14 residues. V lost 10 bases and J 7 bases, leaving 20 bases between the germline ends.